This TCR beta chain was identified in a study of T-cell memory formation after mild COVID-19. Study-level results: Clones shrinking from day 15 to 85 showed even CD4/CD8 mixes; later expanders tilted CD4+. CD4+ contracting clones lay mainly in CM and EM, CD8+ ones in EMRA.

Per the germline V gene, CDR1 is SGHKS and CDR2 is YYEKEE (reference sequence). V lost 4 bases, J lost 6 bases, and 13 bases stayed unmatched. The CDR3 is made up of 17 amino acids. This clonotype was detected a few times. Antigen: not known. From 5'RACE with constant-segment primers came TCR alpha and TCR beta cDNA libraries that carried sample barcodes and UMIs. TCRdb processed the 5' RACE reads anew with MiXCR; each CDR3 protein has one entry. This table has about 250,000 distinct CDR3 sequences, 15% appearing once. This chain links TRBV5-5 with TRBJ2-3; TRBD2 matches at 11 bases. This clonotype originated in an adult woman who had mild COVID-19 (a few samples of this study predate the infection). Cell type and time point are not known. The source material was PBMCs or a T cell subset sorted from them (not recorded which). The CDR3 nucleotides read TGTGCCAGCAGCCCGGTGTTAGCGGGGGGGCCTTGGGATACGCAGTATTTT. The encoded protein is CASSPVLAGGPWDTQYF.